This TCR beta chain was identified in a study of cytomegalovirus exposure and HLA in healthy donors. Study as a whole: Of around 400 genotyped donors, 81% grouped in the Caucasian-associated ancestry cluster.

Per the germline V gene, CDR1 is GTSNPN and CDR2 is SVGIG (reference sequence). The CDR3 extends over 14 amino acids. The V and J ends lost 3 bases and 5 bases, in that order; junction bases with no gene match: 9. General study results and limits: A few V segments could not be told apart, such as TRBV6-2 and TRBV6-3, and were left out. Segments of the TCR beta V type were, in most cases, productive about 87% or about 30% of the time in an earlier analysis. It emerged from a later analysis that several of the most significant clusters appeared to be linked to common viral pathogens.

The PCR contained 60 Vbeta and 13 Jbeta primers. Measured with immunoSEQ multiplex PCR; TCRdb has only the in-frame clones, and not every one. Here the sample spans about 170,000 clones, approximately 81% being singletons. On this clone: Its antigen is unidentified.

The source is a woman aged 18 to 35 in good health and CMV-seronegative. The V gene is TRBV30, the J gene TRBJ2-7; 8 nucleotides align to TRBD1. What was sequenced was PBMCs. The CDR3, as DNA: TGTGCCTGGAGGGGGACAGGCGGTAGGGACGAGCAGTACTTC. Residues: CAWRGTGGRDEQYF.